This T cell receptor (beta chain) was sequenced for a study of blood T cell repertoires in COVID-19. Study at large: There were acute and convalescent COVID-19 samples, and they came from the United States, Italy and Spain.

Profiling relied on immunoSEQ multiplex PCR, and the TCRdb table lists in-frame clones only, not all of them. The table includes about 230,000 clones, roughly 79% detected once. The CDR3 is 14 amino acids. V shed 6 bases and J shed 0 bases, with 11 bases lying between them. Germline-derived CDR1 and CDR2 are MRHNA and SNTAGT. Seattle-derived patients entered the study during active infection and were followed longitudinally. The sequencing sample was made of peripheral blood. The receptor comes from a woman of 80 years or more with COVID-19, enrolled during active disease. J is TRBJ1-1 and V is TRBV6-4; no reliable D call. Here the CDR3 reads CASRRTGMNTEAFF. The CDR3, as DNA: TGTGCCAGCAGGCGGACGGGAATGAACACTGAAGCTTTCTTT.